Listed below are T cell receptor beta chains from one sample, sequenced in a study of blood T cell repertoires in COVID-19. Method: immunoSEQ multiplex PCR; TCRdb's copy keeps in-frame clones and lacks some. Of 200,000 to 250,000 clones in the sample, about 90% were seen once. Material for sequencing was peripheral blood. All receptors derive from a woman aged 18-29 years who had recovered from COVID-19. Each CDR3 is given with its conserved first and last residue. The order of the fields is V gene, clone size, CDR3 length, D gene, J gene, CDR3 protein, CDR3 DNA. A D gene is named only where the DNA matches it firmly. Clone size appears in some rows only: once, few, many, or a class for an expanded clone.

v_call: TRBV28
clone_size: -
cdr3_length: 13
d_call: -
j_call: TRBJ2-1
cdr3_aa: CASSPGQLLEQFF
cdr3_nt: TGTGCCAGCAGTCCCGGACAGCTACTCGAGCAGTTCTTC

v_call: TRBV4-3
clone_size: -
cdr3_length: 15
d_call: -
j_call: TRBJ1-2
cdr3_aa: CASSPTSTAGYGYTF
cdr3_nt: TGCGCCAGCAGCCCGACATCTACAGCGGGCTATGGCTACACCTTC

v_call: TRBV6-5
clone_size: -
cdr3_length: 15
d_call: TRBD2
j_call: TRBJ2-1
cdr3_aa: CASSYTLAGENEQFF
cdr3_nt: TGTGCCAGCAGTTACACACTAGCGGGAGAAAATGAGCAGTTCTTC

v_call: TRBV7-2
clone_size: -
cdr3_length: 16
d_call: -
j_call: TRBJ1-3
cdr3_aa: CASSPETRSSGNTIYF
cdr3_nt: TGTGCCAGCAGCCCAGAGACACGGTCCTCTGGAAACACCATATATTTT

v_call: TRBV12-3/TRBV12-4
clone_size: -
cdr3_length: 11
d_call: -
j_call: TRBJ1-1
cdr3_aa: CASSYRGEAFF
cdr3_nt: TGTGCCAGCAGTTATCGGGGGGAAGCTTTCTTT

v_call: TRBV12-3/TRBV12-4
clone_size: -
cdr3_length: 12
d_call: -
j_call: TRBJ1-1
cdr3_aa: CASSLGATEAFF
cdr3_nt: TGTGCCAGCAGTTTAGGGGCCACTGAAGCTTTCTTT

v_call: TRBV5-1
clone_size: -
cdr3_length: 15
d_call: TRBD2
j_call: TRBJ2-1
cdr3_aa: CASSLVLAGGGAQFF
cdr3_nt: TGCGCCAGCAGCTTGGTACTAGCGGGAGGAGGTGCGCAGTTCTTC

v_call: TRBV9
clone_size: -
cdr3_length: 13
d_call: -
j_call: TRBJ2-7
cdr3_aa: CASSGTNPYEQYF
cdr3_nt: TGTGCCAGCAGCGGGACTAACCCCTACGAGCAGTACTTC

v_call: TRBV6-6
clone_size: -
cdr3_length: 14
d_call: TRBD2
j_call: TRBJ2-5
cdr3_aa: CASSSLAGQETQYF
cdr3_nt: TGTGCCAGCAGTTCACTAGCGGGTCAAGAGACCCAGTACTTC

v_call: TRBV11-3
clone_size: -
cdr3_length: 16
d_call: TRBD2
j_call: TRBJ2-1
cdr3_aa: CASSKGLAGGYNEQFF
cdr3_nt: TGTGCCAGCAGCAAAGGACTAGCGGGAGGTTACAATGAGCAGTTCTTC

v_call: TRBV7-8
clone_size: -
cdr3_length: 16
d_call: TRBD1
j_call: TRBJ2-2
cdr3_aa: CASSLETGGVAGELFF
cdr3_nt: TGTGCCAGCAGCTTAGAGACAGGGGGTGTCGCCGGGGAGCTGTTTTTT

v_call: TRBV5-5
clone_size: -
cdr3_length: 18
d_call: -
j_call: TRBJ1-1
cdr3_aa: CASSLVRGAKQMNTEAFF
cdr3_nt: TGTGCCAGCAGCTTGGTAAGGGGCGCAAAGCAAATGAACACTGAAGCTTTCTTT

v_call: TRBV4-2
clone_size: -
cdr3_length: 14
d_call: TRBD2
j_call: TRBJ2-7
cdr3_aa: CASSPRTSGYEQYF
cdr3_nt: TGTGCCAGCAGCCCGCGGACTAGCGGCTACGAGCAGTACTTC

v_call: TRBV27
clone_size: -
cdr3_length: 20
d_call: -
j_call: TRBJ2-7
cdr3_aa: CASSLGNLGLMGLETYEQYF
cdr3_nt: TGTGCCAGCAGTTTAGGGAACCTTGGACTAATGGGGCTAGAAACCTACGAGCAGTACTTC

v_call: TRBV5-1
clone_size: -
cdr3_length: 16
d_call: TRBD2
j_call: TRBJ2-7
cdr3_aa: CASSQLAGAVPYEQYF
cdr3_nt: TGCGCCAGCAGCCAACTAGCGGGAGCAGTTCCCTACGAGCAGTACTTC

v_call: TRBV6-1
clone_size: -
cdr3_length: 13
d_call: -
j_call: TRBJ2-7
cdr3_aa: CASSYIGPGEQYF
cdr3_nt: TGTGCCAGCAGTTATATCGGACCGGGGGAGCAGTACTTC

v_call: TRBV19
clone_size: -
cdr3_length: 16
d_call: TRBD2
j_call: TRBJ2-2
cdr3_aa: CASSAGDEIYTGELFF
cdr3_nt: TGTGCCAGTAGTGCGGGAGACGAAATTTACACCGGGGAGCTGTTTTTT

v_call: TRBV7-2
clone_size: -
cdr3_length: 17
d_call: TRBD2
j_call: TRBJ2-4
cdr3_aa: CASSLELAELAKNIQYF
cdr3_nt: TGTGCCAGCAGCTTAGAACTAGCGGAGCTAGCCAAAAACATTCAGTACTTC

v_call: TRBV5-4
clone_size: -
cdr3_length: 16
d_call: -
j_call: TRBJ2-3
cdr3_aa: CASSLNTDIFTDTQYF
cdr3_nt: TGTGCCAGCAGCTTGAACACCGATATATTCACAGATACGCAGTATTTT

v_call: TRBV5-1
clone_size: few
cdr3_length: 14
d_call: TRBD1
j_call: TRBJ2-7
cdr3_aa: CASSWDRASYEQYF
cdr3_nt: TGCGCCAGCAGCTGGGACAGGGCCTCCTACGAGCAGTACTTC

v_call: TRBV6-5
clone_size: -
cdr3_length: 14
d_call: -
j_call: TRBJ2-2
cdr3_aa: CASSFQGYTGELFF
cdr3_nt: TGTGCCAGCAGTTTCCAGGGCTACACCGGGGAGCTGTTTTTT

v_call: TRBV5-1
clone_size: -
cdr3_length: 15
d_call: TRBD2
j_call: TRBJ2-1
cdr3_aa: CASSASSGGLNEQFF
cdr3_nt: TGCGCCAGCAGCGCTTCTAGCGGGGGACTTAATGAGCAGTTCTTC

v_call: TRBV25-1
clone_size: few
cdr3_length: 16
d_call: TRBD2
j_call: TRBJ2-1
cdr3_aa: CASSDPSGTLYNEQFF
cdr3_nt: TGTGCCAGCAGTGATCCTAGCGGCACTCTCTACAATGAGCAGTTCTTC

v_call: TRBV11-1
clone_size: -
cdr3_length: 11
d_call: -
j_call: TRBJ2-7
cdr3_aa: CASSLYNEQYF
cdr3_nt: TGTGCCAGCAGCTTATACAACGAGCAGTACTTC

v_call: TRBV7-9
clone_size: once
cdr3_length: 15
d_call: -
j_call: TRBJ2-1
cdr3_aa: CASIRGRDSYNEQFF
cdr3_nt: TGTGCCAGCATCCGAGGTAGGGACTCTTACAATGAGCAGTTCTTC

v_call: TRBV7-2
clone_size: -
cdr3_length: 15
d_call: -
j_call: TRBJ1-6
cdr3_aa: CASSKIGDMGSPLHF
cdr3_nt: TGTGCCAGCAGTAAGATCGGTGATATGGGCTCACCCCTCCACTTT

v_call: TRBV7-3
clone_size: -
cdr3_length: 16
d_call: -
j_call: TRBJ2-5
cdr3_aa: CASSRTGTHNQETQYF
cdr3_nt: TGTGCCAGCAGCAGAACCGGGACACACAATCAAGAGACCCAGTACTTC

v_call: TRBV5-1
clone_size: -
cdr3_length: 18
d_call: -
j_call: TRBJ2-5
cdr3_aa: CASSLSSFSGTSPETQYF
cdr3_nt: TGCGCCAGCAGCTTGTCCTCTTTTTCCGGGACATCCCCCGAGACCCAGTACTTC

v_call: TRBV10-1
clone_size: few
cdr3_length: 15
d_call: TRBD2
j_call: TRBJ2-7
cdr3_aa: CASSELAGVASEQYF
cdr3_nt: TGCGCCAGCAGTGAGTTAGCGGGAGTGGCTAGTGAGCAGTACTTC

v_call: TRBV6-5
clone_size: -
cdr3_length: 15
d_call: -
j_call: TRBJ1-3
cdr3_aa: CASSPVRDKGNTIYF
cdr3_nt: TGTGCCAGCAGTCCCGTCCGGGACAAAGGAAACACCATATATTTT

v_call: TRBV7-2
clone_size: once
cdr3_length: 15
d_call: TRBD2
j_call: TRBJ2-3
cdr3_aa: CASSLGAGGKGTQYF
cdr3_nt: TGTGCCAGCAGCTTGGGAGCGGGGGGGAAGGGTACGCAGTATTTT

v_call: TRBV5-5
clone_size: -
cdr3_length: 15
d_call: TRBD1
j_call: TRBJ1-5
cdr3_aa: CASSEDRALRNPQHF
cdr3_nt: TGTGCCAGCAGCGAAGACAGGGCCCTCCGGAATCCCCAGCATTTT

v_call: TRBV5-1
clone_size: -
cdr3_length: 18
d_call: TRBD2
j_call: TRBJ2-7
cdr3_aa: CASSFFPGTSGSRGEQYF
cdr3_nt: TGCGCCAGCAGCTTTTTCCCCGGGACTAGCGGGAGTAGGGGCGAGCAGTACTTC

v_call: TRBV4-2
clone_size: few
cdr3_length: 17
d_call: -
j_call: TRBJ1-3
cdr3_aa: CASSPWGQASSGNTIYF
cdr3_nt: TGTGCCAGCAGCCCATGGGGGCAGGCGAGCTCTGGAAACACCATATATTTT

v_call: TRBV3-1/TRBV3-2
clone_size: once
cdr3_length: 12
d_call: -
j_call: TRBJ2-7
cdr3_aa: CASSPHGLEQYF
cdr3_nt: TGTGCCAGCAGCCCCCATGGGCTAGAGCAGTACTTC

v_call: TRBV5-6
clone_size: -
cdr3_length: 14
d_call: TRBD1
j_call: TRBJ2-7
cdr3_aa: CASSAGQGAYEQYF
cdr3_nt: TGTGCCAGCAGCGCTGGACAGGGGGCCTACGAGCAGTACTTC

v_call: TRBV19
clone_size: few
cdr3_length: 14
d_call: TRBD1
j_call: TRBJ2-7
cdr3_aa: CASSGGTGAYEQYF
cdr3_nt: TGTGCCAGTAGTGGGGGGACAGGGGCCTACGAGCAGTACTTC

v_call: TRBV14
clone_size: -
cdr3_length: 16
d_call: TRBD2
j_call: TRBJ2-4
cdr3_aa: CASSSIAGASKNIQYF
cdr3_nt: TGTGCCAGCAGCTCAATAGCGGGAGCTTCCAAAAACATTCAGTACTTC

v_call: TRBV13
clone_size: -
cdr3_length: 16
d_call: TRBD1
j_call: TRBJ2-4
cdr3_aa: CASSLRTGVSKNIQYF
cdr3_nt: TGTGCCAGCAGCTTAAGGACAGGGGTCTCCAAAAACATTCAGTACTTC

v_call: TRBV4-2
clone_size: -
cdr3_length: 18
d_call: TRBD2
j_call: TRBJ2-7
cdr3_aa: CASSQDGRLVAGNYEQYF
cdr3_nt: TGTGCCAGCAGCCAAGATGGTCGGTTGGTAGCGGGAAACTACGAGCAGTACTTC

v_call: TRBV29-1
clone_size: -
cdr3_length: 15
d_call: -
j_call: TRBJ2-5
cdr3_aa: CSVEDLTGGGETQYF
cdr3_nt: TGCAGCGTTGAAGATCTGACGGGAGGGGGCGAGACCCAGTACTTC

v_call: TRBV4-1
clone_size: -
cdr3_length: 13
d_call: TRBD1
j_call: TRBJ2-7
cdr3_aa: CASSLSGQGEQYF
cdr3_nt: TGCGCCAGCAGCCTGAGCGGACAGGGGGAGCAGTACTTC

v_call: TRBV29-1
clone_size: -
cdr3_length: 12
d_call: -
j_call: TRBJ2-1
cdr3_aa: CSVGAGNNEQFF
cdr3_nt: TGCAGCGTTGGGGCGGGGAACAATGAGCAGTTCTTC

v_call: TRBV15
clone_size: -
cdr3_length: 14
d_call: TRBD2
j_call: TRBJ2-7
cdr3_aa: CATSRTSGSYEQYF
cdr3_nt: TGTGCCACCAGCAGAACTAGCGGCTCCTACGAGCAGTACTTC

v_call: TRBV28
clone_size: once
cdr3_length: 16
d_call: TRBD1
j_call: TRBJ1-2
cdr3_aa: CASSFGAGGGNYGYTF
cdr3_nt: TGTGCCAGCAGTTTTGGTGCAGGGGGCGGTAACTATGGCTACACCTTC

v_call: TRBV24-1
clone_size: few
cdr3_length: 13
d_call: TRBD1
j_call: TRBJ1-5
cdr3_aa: CATSAGRGQPQHF
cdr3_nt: TGTGCCACCAGTGCTGGCAGGGGGCAGCCCCAGCATTTT

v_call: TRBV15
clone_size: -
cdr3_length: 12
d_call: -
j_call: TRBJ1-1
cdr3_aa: CATSRFSGEAFF
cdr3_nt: TGTGCCACCAGCAGATTTTCGGGTGAAGCTTTCTTT

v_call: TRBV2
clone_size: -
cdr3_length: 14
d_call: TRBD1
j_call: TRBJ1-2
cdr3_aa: CASSRDRDIGGYTF
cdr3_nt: TGTGCCAGCAGCCGGGACAGGGACATAGGCGGCTACACCTTC

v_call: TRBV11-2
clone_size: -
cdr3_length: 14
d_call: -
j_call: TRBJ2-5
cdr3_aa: CASSFGGDQETQYF
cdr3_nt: TGTGCCAGCAGCTTCGGAGGGGACCAAGAGACCCAGTACTTC

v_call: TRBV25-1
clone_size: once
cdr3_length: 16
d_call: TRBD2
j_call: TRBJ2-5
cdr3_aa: CASSPLSLAGEETQYF
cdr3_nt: TGTGCCAGCAGTCCCCTCTCACTAGCGGGAGAAGAGACCCAGTACTTC